This T cell receptor beta chain was recovered during a study of identical twins. Study-level results: The abundant beta clonotypes from cord blood had fewer insertions, and memory repertoires had none of this. Beta out-of-frame sequences displayed a weaker excess of sharing between twins. Alpha sequences out of frame and shared by twins had excess low generation probability.

This clonotype was counted at least ten times. What it recognizes is unknown. It was template switching that added a universal primer site, and there were unique molecular identifiers on the cDNA. MiXCR, run by TCRdb on the 5' RACE reads, gives a single entry per CDR3 protein. The table lists hundreds of thousands of distinct CDR3 sequences, 5.5% to 7.5% of them singletons. Sample: naive T cells sorted from blood. The source is a young man in good health.

The CDR3 DNA follows: TGTGCCAGCAGCTTAAGTAGCGGGGTAACGCAGTATTTT. Translating gives CASSLSSGVTQYF. V usage is TRBV7-3 and J usage is TRBJ2-3; 8 bases align to TRBD2. The germline V gene encodes CDR1 SGHTA and CDR2 FQGTGA. CDR3 length equals 13 residues. Trimming at V came to 1 base and at J to 9 bases, leaving 3 bases not matched to a gene. The variable domain in full, with the rest retrieved from reference TRBV7-3 and TRBJ2-3, is GAGVSQTPSNKVTEKGKYVELRCDPISGHTALYWYRQSLGQGPEFLIYFQGTGAADDSGLPNDRFFAVRPEGSVSTLKIQRTERGDSAVYLCASSLSSGVTQYFGPGTRLTVL.